A single sample gave rise to the 9 T cell receptor beta chains below, sequenced in a study of CD8 T cell repertoires and HIV-1 epitope variants. The data were produced by immunoSEQ multiplex PCR, yet TCRdb's version contains in-frame clones alone and is incomplete. The repertoire holds a few thousand clones, with 66% as singletons. Their antigens remain unidentified. The material sequenced was cultured CD8+ T cells derived from PBMCs. These receptors were collected from a male donor with HIV.

V gene TRBV28 combines with J gene TRBJ2-2; D is unresolved. CDR3 length: 17 residues. Germline CDR1 reads MDHEN; CDR2 reads SYDVKM. Trimming took 3 bases from V and 7 from J, leaving 21 bases between them. The CDR3 nucleotides read TGTGCCAGCAGTTTCGCCCGGCTCCAGCTTGTGATCGGGGAGCTGTTTTTT. It codes for CASSFARLQLVIGELFF. Drawing the rest from reference TRBV28 and TRBJ2-2, the complete variable domain is DVKVTQSSRYLVKRTGEKVFLECVQDMDHENMFWYRQDPGLGLRLIYFSYDVKMKEKGDIPEGYSVSREKKERFSLILESASTNQTSMYLCASSFARLQLVIGELFFGEGSRLTVL.

V usage is TRBV4-1 and J usage is TRBJ2-7; D could derive from TRBD1 or TRBD2 (6 bases each). The germline V gene encodes CDR1 MGHRA and CDR2 YSYEKL. The CDR3 is 14 residues long. V lost 4 bases and J lost 5, with 15 bases in between. CDR3 sequence: CASSRGGLADEQYF. CDR3 in DNA: TGCGCCAGCAGCCGAGGGGGGCTAGCTGACGAGCAGTACTTC.

This chain connects TRBV28 to TRBJ1-1; D is unresolved. Germline CDR1 MDHEN, CDR2 SYDVKM. V lost 3 bases, J lost 4 bases, and 3 bases lay in between. The CDR3 is made up of 11 amino acids. The CDR3 sequence: CASSLGTEAFF. CDR3 sequence (DNA): TGTGCCAGCAGTTTGGGCACTGAAGCTTTCTTT.

The V call is TRBV6-5, the J call TRBJ2-2; no firm D call. The CDR3 is 12 residues long. Germline assignment: CDR1 MNHEY and CDR2 SVGAGI. The V gene lost 4 bases and the J gene lost 5 bases, with 5 bases spanning the gap. The CDR3 spells CASSFNTGELFF. CDR3 nucleotides: TGTGCCAGCAGTTTTAATACCGGGGAGCTGTTTTTT.

The chain is built from TRBV2 and TRBJ1-1, with 10 bases matching TRBD1. V lost 4 bases, J lost 4 bases, and 15 bases stayed unmatched. From germline, CDR1 is SNHLY and CDR2 FYNNEI. The length of the CDR3 is 18 residues. CDR3: CASSAVGQGNLFSTEAFF. Here the CDR3 DNA reads TGTGCCAGCAGTGCGGTGGGACAGGGGAATCTTTTTAGCACTGAAGCTTTCTTT. The whole variable domain, remainder taken from reference TRBV2 and TRBJ1-1, is EPEVTQTPSHQVTQMGQEVILRCVPISNHLYFYWYRQILGQKVEFLVSFYNNEISEKSEIFDDQFSVERPDGSNFTLKIRSTKLEDSAMYFCASSAVGQGNLFSTEAFFGQGTRLTVV.

Details on this clone: The junction and the germline gene differ at one end; a read error may be behind it. This sequence joins TRBV7-7 and TRBJ2-1; 7 bases match TRBD1. There are 15 residues in the CDR3. Per germline, CDR1 SSHAT and CDR2 FNYEAQ (reference sequence). As DNA, the CDR3 is TGTGCTAGCAGCCCGGGACAGCTCTCCTACAATGAGCAGTTCTTC. It codes for CASSPGQLSYNEQFF.

This clone has a handful of counts. The V call is TRBV9, the J call TRBJ1-2, with D perhaps TRBD1 (5 bases). The CDR3 consists of 12 residues. Germline-derived CDR1 and CDR2 are SGDLS and YYNGEE. The germline V and J ends were trimmed by 5 bases and 6 bases, with 11 bases remaining between them. CDR3 loop: CASRDGGNGYTF. The CDR3, as DNA: TGTGCCAGCAGAGATGGGGGTAATGGCTACACCTTC.

J is TRBJ2-1 and V is TRBV7-9; D gene unclear. V lost 5 bases, J lost 0 bases, and 11 bases lay in between. The CDR3 spans 15 residues. Per the germline V gene, CDR1 is SEHNR and CDR2 is FQNEAQ (reference sequence). CDR3 loop: CASSLTLDSYNEQFF. The CDR3 DNA is TGTGCCAGCAGCCTTACATTGGACTCCTACAATGAGCAGTTCTTC.

This clone was detected a few times. The chain links TRBV29-1 to TRBJ1-1; TRBD1 is a possible D gene (6 bases). The CDR3 has 15 amino acids. Trimming removed 0 bases at V and 4 bases at J, with 15 bases between. Germline CDR1 and CDR2: SQVTM and ANQGSEA. CDR3 nucleotides: TGCAGCGTTGAAGAAAGTGCAGGGGAAACCACTGAAGCTTTCTTT. This sequence encodes CSVEESAGETTEAFF.